The entry that follows covers one TCR beta chain sequence. The data are from a study of long-term antiretroviral therapy in people with HIV. The libraries were made with immunoSEQ v3.0 at survey level. TCRdb's table, derived via immunoSEQ multiplex PCR, lists solely in-frame clones and lacks some. This table holds roughly 29,000 clones, roughly 96% found once. Participants living with HIV all received treatment in the United States. Trimming took 9 bases from V and 6 from J; bases not matched to a gene: 5. The germline gives CDR1 MNHEY, CDR2 SMNVEV (reference sequence). The CDR3 is made up of 12 amino acids.

The specimen comprised unsorted PBMCs, sampled approximately 6.1 years after starting antiretroviral therapy. The J gene is TRBJ2-7, the V gene TRBV27; 10 bases agree with TRBD1. This clonotype was obtained from a man aged 25 to 40 with HIV. The DNA for the CDR3 is TGTGCCAGTCGGACAGGGGGTTTCGAGCAGTACTTC. Its protein product is CASRTGGFEQYF.